The 25 T cell receptor beta chains listed next were all sequenced from one sample in a study of cytomegalovirus exposure and HLA in healthy donors. It was with 60 Vbeta and 13 Jbeta primers that the PCR ran. Repertoires were generated with immunoSEQ multiplex PCR, while TCRdb's copy carries only in-frame clones and drops some. The sample gives about 80,000 clones, 62% of which show up once; 4.4% is in the top ten. The sequenced sample consisted of PBMCs. These TCRs come from a male donor in good health and CMV-seropositive.

The rearrangement joins TRBV10-2 to TRBJ1-2, with 7 bases lining up with TRBD1. The germline V gene encodes CDR1 WSHSY and CDR2 SAAADI. The CDR3 has 15 residues. With 0 bases clipped from V and 4 bases from J, the junction kept 5 bases outside the gene matches. CDR3: CASSESLGTAYGYTF. The CDR3 DNA reads as TGCGCCAGCAGTGAGTCTCTCGGGACAGCCTATGGCTACACCTTC.

V and J are TRBV28 and TRBJ1-1; D not resolved. V lost 4 bases and J 11 bases, leaving 14 bases between the germline ends. Germline V lookup: CDR1 MDHEN, CDR2 SYDVKM. There are 12 residues in the CDR3. Here the CDR3 reads CASSSSRGSAFF. CDR3 coding DNA: TGTGCCAGCAGTTCGTCCCGAGGTTCGGCTTTCTTT.

Many counts were recorded for this clone. This chain connects TRBV2 to TRBJ1-5, with a tentative D call TRBD1 (6 bases). Germline V gene lookup returns CDR1 SNHLY and CDR2 FYNNEI. The V end lost 3 bases, the J end lost 6 bases, and 9 bases lay between the germline ends. This CDR3 is built from 13 residues. CDR3 DNA sequence: TGTGCCAGCAGTGAGACAGGCACTCAGCCCCAGCATTTT. Translating it yields CASSETGTQPQHF.

The rearrangement uses TRBV28 and TRBJ1-4; no clear D gene. CDR1 is MDHEN and CDR2 is SYDVKM in the germline V gene. The CDR3 runs 16 residues. Trimming removed 6 bases at V and 8 bases at J, with 22 bases between. The DNA of the CDR3 is TGTGCCAGCAGCCAAACGGGAGAAAATATCGGGGAAAAACTGTTTTTT. Encoded protein: CASSQTGENIGEKLFF.

The genes are TRBV30 and TRBJ2-7, with TRBD1 identical over 7 bases. Germline assignment: CDR1 GTSNPN and CDR2 SVGIG (reference sequence). V was clipped by 0 bases and J by 6 bases; unmatched bases: 5. The CDR3 extends over 13 amino acids. This CDR3 reads CAWSVGQVFEQYF. The CDR3 DNA is TGTGCCTGGAGTGTTGGACAGGTCTTCGAGCAGTACTTC.

As to this clone: This sample also contains other DNA sequences that code for the same CDR3. The genes are TRBV6-5 and TRBJ2-7; D is unclear. CDR1 is MNHEY and CDR2 is SVGAGI in the germline V gene. The CDR3 length is 14 residues. The V gene lost 0 bases and the J gene lost 1 base, with 7 bases spanning the gap. CDR3: CASSYSGRSYEQYF. The CDR3 DNA is TGTGCCAGCAGTTACTCAGGCAGGTCCTACGAGCAGTACTTC.

This clone has more than one count but fewer than ten. The chain joins TRBV6-5 to TRBJ2-2, with TRBD2 matching 7 bases. CDR1 is MNHEY and CDR2 is SVGAGI in the germline V gene. Trimming removed 2 bases from V and 6 bases from J; junction bases left unmatched: 6. This CDR3 comprises 15 residues. The CDR3: CASSYTRGGAGELFF. CDR3 sequence (DNA): TGTGCCAGCAGTTACACCCGCGGGGGAGCCGGGGAGCTGTTTTTT.

This chain links TRBV6-1 with TRBJ2-7, with a possible D match to TRBD1 (6 bases). CDR1 is MNHNS and CDR2 is SASEGT in the germline V gene. V lost 1 base and J lost 2, with 9 bases in between. The CDR3 spans 14 residues. The CDR3 loop is CASSEGNRAYEQYF. Written as DNA, the CDR3 is TGTGCCAGCAGTGAAGGCAACAGGGCCTACGAGCAGTACTTC.

This chain uses TRBV6-5 with TRBJ2-1, with 10 bases fitting TRBD1. V shed 5 bases and J 9 bases; nucleotides not matched to a gene: 10. This CDR3 region has 15 residues. CDR1 and CDR2 (germline): MNHEY, SVGAGI. The CDR3 loop is CASSIDRGRVGEQFF. The CDR3 coding sequence is TGTGCCAGCAGTATAGACAGGGGGCGCGTCGGTGAGCAGTTCTTC.

This clone was seen a few times. The CDR3 loop reads CASSLTAGGPNTGELFF. In DNA, the CDR3 is TGTGCCAGCAGCTTAACGGCGGGGGGCCCGAACACCGGGGAGCTGTTTTTT. The chain has TRBV7-3 and TRBJ2-2; 8 nucleotides match TRBD2. Germline CDR1 is SGHTA and CDR2 is FQGTGA. This CDR3 contains 17 residues. Unmatched junction bases numbered 3, after V lost 0 bases and J lost 0 bases. The variable domain in full, completed from reference TRBV7-3 and TRBJ2-2, reads GAGVSQTPSNKVTEKGKYVELRCDPISGHTALYWYRQSLGQGPEFLIYFQGTGAADDSGLPNDRFFAVRPEGSVSTLKIQRTERGDSAVYLCASSLTAGGPNTGELFFGEGSRLTVL.

Only a few counts were recorded for this clone. This sequence joins TRBV28 and TRBJ2-5; 9 bases fit TRBD2. CDR3 length: 14 residues. Germline lookup yields CDR1 MDHEN and CDR2 SYDVKM. V lost 3 bases to trimming and J lost 2 bases; unmatched junction nucleotides: 1. CDR3 residues: CASSLRGGQETQYF. CDR3 in DNA: TGTGCCAGCAGTTTGCGGGGGGGTCAAGAGACCCAGTACTTC.

The rearrangement links TRBV18 to TRBJ1-5; D is unresolved. Germline V lookup: CDR1 KGHSH, CDR2 LQKENI. This CDR3 is built from 12 residues. Trimming took 5 bases from V and 4 from J, leaving 6 bases between them. CDR3 sequence (DNA): TGTGCCAGCTCAATGTCTAATCAGCCCCAGCATTTT. Amino acid sequence: CASSMSNQPQHF.

Here the CDR3 DNA reads TGTGCCAGCAGTCGGGGGGCCAGGGCCACTGAAGCTTTCTTT. Translated: CASSRGARATEAFF. This chain uses TRBV28 with TRBJ1-1; a possible D gene is TRBD1 (6 bases). The CDR3 contains 14 residues. Trimming stripped 5 bases from V and 4 bases from J, with 14 bases between. From germline, CDR1 is MDHEN and CDR2 SYDVKM.

The V and J genes are TRBV9 and TRBJ2-7; D may be TRBD1 (5 bases). Trimming took off 5 bases at V and 5 bases at J, with 11 bases between the two ends. Germline V gene lookup returns CDR1 SGDLS and CDR2 YYNGEE. CDR3 length: 12 amino acids. CDR3 protein: CASSSGHDEQYF. The CDR3 DNA is TGTGCCAGCAGTTCTGGACACGACGAGCAGTACTTC.

This clone occurred a few times. The V gene is TRBV28, the J gene TRBJ2-5, with D tentatively TRBD2 (6 bases). From germline, CDR1 is MDHEN and CDR2 SYDVKM. The CDR3 extends over 13 amino acids. With 7 bases removed from V and 4 bases from J, the gap between germline ends came to 13 bases. The CDR3 DNA reads TGTGCCAGCACCCGATTAGCGGTAGAGACCCAGTACTTC. Translation gives CASTRLAVETQYF.

In this sample, this clone turned up once. V gene TRBV6-5 combines with J gene TRBJ1-6; D uncertain. The germline gives CDR1 MNHEY, CDR2 SVGAGI. The CDR3 length is 13 residues. The V end lost 0 bases, the J end lost 10 bases, and 7 bases lay between the germline ends. CDR3 sequence reads: CASSYSTGSPLHF. In DNA form, the CDR3 reads TGTGCCAGCAGTTACTCTACCGGGTCACCCCTCCACTTT.

The chain carries TRBV6-5 and TRBJ2-7, with D perhaps TRBD1 (6 bases). The CDR3 is 15 amino acids. The V gene's germline CDR1 is MNHEY and CDR2 SVGAGI. V was shortened by 0 bases and J by 4 bases, with 13 bases between the two germline ends. Here the CDR3 DNA reads TGTGCCAGCAGTTACTCAACGAGAGGGGGATACGAGCAGTACTTC. Its translation: CASSYSTRGGYEQYF.

The rearrangement joins TRBV29-1 to TRBJ2-1; D gene uncertain. CDR1 is SQVTM, CDR2 ANQGSEA, per germline. The CDR3 is 14 residues long. With 4 bases removed from V and 0 bases from J, the gap between germline ends came to 10 bases. CDR3 sequence reads: CSVVGSGSYNEQFF. The CDR3 coding sequence is TGCAGCGTTGTCGGGTCGGGCTCCTACAATGAGCAGTTCTTC.

V usage is TRBV19 and J usage is TRBJ2-1, with TRBD1 matching over 9 bases. The CDR3 runs 15 residues. Per the germline V gene, CDR1 is LNHDA and CDR2 is SQIVND (reference sequence). V trimming: 5 bases; J trimming: 8 bases; junction bases outside the gene matches: 10. The CDR3 DNA is TGTGCCAGTAGTGAAGCCGGGACAGGGTTGGATGAGCAGTTCTTC. It translates to CASSEAGTGLDEQFF.

This clone was seen only a few times. The gene calls are TRBV5-6 and TRBJ2-2, with 8 bases identical to TRBD1. In germline, CDR1 is SGHDT, CDR2 YYEEEE. V dropped 4 bases and J dropped 5; count of bases not matched to a gene: 7. The CDR3 has 15 residues. The CDR3 region is CASSPDRGLTGELFF. The CDR3 bases are TGTGCCAGCAGCCCAGACAGGGGCCTAACCGGGGAGCTGTTTTTT.

The rearrangement joins TRBV18 to TRBJ2-7; 7 positions match TRBD1. Germline V gene lookup returns CDR1 KGHSH and CDR2 LQKENI. CDR3 length: 12 residues. With 3 bases clipped from V and 6 bases from J, the junction kept 2 bases outside the gene matches. In nucleotides, the CDR3 is TGTGCCAGCTCACCGGACAGGCGCGAGCAGTACTTC. Its translation: CASSPDRREQYF.

The chain recombines TRBV5-1 with TRBJ1-5, with a possible D match to TRBD1 (6 bases). CDR3 length: 14 amino acids. Germline V gene data show CDR1 as SGHRS and CDR2 as YFSETQ. The V and J ends lost 4 bases and 7 bases respectively, with 15 bases between them. This CDR3 is CASSPTGSGQPQHF. The CDR3 coding sequence is TGCGCCAGCAGCCCCACAGGGTCTGGACAGCCCCAGCATTTT. The whole variable domain, remainder taken from reference TRBV5-1 and TRBJ1-5, is KAGVTQTPRYLIKTRGQQVTLSCSPISGHRSVSWYQQTPGQGLQFLFEYFSETQRNKGNFPGRFSGRQFSNSRSEMNVSTLELGDSALYLCASSPTGSGQPQHFGDGTRLSIL.

This clone was observed a single time. The V call is TRBV7-9, the J call TRBJ2-2; TRBD2 matches 7 bases. The CDR3 sequence is 18 residues long. The germline CDR1 and CDR2 sequences are SEHNR and FQNEAQ (reference sequence). The J segment lost 0 bases and the V segment lost 3 bases, leaving 10 bases of the junction unmatched. CDR3 in amino acids: CASSLGSRDYSNTGELFF. CDR3 in DNA: TGTGCCAGCAGCTTGGGATCTCGGGACTACTCGAACACCGGGGAGCTGTTTTTT.

This clone was counted a few times. The rearrangement uses TRBV7-3 and TRBJ1-1, with TRBD1 matching 8 bases. CDR3 size: 13 residues. The V gene's germline CDR1 is SGHTA and CDR2 FQGTGA. The junction had 1 base not matched to a gene; V was cut back by 3 bases and J by 4 bases. Here the CDR3 reads CASSFTGGTEAFF. CDR3 coding DNA: TGTGCCAGCAGCTTCACAGGGGGCACTGAAGCTTTCTTT.

The chain carries TRBV30 and TRBJ2-7; 8 nucleotides align to TRBD1. The V and J ends lost 5 bases and 6 bases, in that order; junction bases with no gene match: 15. The germline gives CDR1 GTSNPN, CDR2 SVGIG (reference sequence). The CDR3 runs to 15 residues. The DNA for the CDR3 is TGTGCCTGGGAGGGGTATCGGACAGGGCTGAGCGAGCAGTACTTC. Its protein is CAWEGYRTGLSEQYF. The full variable domain, completed using reference TRBV30 and TRBJ2-7, is SQTIHQWPATLVQPVGSPLSLECTVEGTSNPNLYWYRQAAGRGLQLLFYSVGIGQISSEVPQNLSASRPQDRQFILSSKKLLLSDSGFYLCAWEGYRTGLSEQYFGPGTRLTVT.